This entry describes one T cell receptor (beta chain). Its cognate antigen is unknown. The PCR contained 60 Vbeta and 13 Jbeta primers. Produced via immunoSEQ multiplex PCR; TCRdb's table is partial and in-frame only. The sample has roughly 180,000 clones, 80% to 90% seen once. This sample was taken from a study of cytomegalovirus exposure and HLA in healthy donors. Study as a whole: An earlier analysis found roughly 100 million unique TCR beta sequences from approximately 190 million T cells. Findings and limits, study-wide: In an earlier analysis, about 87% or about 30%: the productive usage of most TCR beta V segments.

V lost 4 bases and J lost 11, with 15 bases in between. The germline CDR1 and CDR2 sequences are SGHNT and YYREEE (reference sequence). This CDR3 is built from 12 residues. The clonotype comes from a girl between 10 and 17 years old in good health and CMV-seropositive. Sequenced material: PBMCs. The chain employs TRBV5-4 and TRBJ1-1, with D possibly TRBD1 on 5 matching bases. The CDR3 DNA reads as TGTGCCAGCAGCGCCTCCGGGACTACTGCTTTCTTT. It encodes CASSASGTTAFF.